This TCR beta chain was captured in a study of early stage breast cancer tumors (dated by TCRdb to between 2016 and 2019). Regarding the complete study: Of the 15 to 20 invasive breast tumors, twelve were found to be estrogen receptor-positive, progesterone receptor-positive and HER2-negative. A read coverage of roughly 10-fold per sample was achieved on average. A total of 2.5 million to 3 million templates, representing some 1.2 million unique clonotypes, were detected across all samples. Of the approximately twelve ER+/PR+/HER2- tumors, eight were classified as invasive ductal carcinomas and four as invasive lobular carcinomas.

The research as a whole found: Sequencing bulk genomic DNA from unsorted cells could not capture chain pairing or functional markers like CD4, CD8 and FOXP3. Approximately 2.5-fold higher T cell density and higher clonality were observed in tumors than in adjacent normal breast tissue. Repertoires from blood and normal breast were more alike than repertoires from blood and tumor, and in about 85% of the 16 patients, comparing each tissue with blood separated tumor from normal. Analysis by tumor subtype was prevented by the small cohort size. Enriched TCRB sequences shared across patients were found to be mostly commonly generated sequences that were unlikely to play an important role in the tumor microenvironment.

Each sample was amplified as two independent genomic DNA replicates: approximately 0.49 ug for blood and approximately 1.5 ug for tumor or normal breast. Following the manufacturer's instructions, the ImmunoSeq Intro kit was used to carry out TCRB sequencing on genomic DNA. For absolute quantification, the roughly 30-cycle multiplex PCR included proprietary primers along with spike-in control sequences. Single-end 150-bp reads were used to sequence an 87-bp fragment spanning the CDR3 and the flanking V and J genes. Each lane of an Illumina MiSeq using version 3.0 chemistry carried seven multiplexed samples, with two replicates per sample. In the paper's pipeline: The vendor's proprietary pipeline processed the raw data and merged both replicates into a single result for each sample. Productive rearrangements sharing the V-gene family, CDR3 amino acid sequence and J-gene segment were defined as clonotypes. To compute clonality, the normalized Shannon entropy (Pielou evenness) of TCRB abundances was subtracted from 1. To estimate T cell density, the total number of templates was divided by the number of input cells, which was inferred from the amount of DNA input. Total repertoire diversity and clonality were estimated with Recon using default parameters. Tumor-enriched clonotypes were defined as having over 0.1% abundance in tumor and at least 32-fold higher abundance than in normal breast. The immuneACCESS repertoire file appears here via TCRdb, limited to in-frame rearrangements. These files lack a portion of the clones; in checked studies, under half of the deficit traces to unresolved V genes, and the cause of the others is not known. V, J and clone size are those of that table, while D and trimming were read from the DNA. A total of about 29,000 clones appear in this sample, about 83% of them only once. About a tenth of the sample belongs to the ten largest clones.

Notes on this clone: Its antigen is not yet known. Base qualities are missing; no much larger clone stands one base away.

The study profiled bulk TCR beta-chain repertoires in matched peripheral blood, tumor and adjacent normal breast tissue taken from fewer than 20 patients with early-stage breast cancer. Before surgery, about 5-10 mL of whole blood was collected in EDTA tubes and processed within 2 hours. Peripheral blood mononuclear cells were isolated by Ficoll-Paque centrifugation in SepMate-50 tubes. For storage in liquid nitrogen, PBMCs were cryopreserved as aliquots of about 2 to 4 million cells in around 90% FBS with 10% DMSO. The Qiagen AllPrep DNA/RNA Mini kit was used for genomic DNA extraction. The V and J ends are trimmed by 1 base and 4 bases, leaving 13 bases between them. CDR1 and CDR2 (MNHNS, SASEGT) derive from the germline V gene. Reading from cysteine to phenylalanine, the CDR3 counts 15 amino acids. This entry keeps only the CDR3 DNA: 45 bases, framed from base 1.

The receptor was isolated from a person aged 50-59 years with breast cancer. Sequenced material: blood. Recombination connected TRBV6-1 to TRBJ2-5, with TRBD2 tentatively as D gene (6 bases match). The DNA sequence is given as TGTGCCAGCAGTGAAGAACGGAGGGCCCGAGAGACCCAGTACTTC. This codes for CASSEERRARETQYF.